A single sample is the source of the 10 T cell receptor beta chains below, sequenced in a study of regulatory T cells in long-lasting Graves disease. Noted time point: newly diagnosed GD, antithyroid drugs for less than 3 months. PBMC RNA served as the TCR library source. Arm-PCR with iRepertoire HTBI primers amplified the CDR3 regions for these TCR beta libraries. TCRdb called the multiplex PCR reads again in MiXCR, with one record for every CDR3 protein. Among a few hundred thousand distinct CDR3 sequences listed, 15% to 20% were seen once. The same sample was also studied in work on T cells in Graves' hyperthyroidism and ophthalmopathy.

This specimen consisted of peripheral blood mononuclear cells (PBMCs), obtained at new diagnosis, from a patient treated with antithyroid drugs. These TCRs come from a woman under 30 with Graves disease.

This clonotype was seen at least ten times. J is TRBJ2-3 and V is TRBV10-3, with TRBD2 matching 9 bases. V lost 3 bases and J lost 2; bases outside the gene matches: 6. CDR3 length: 16 amino acids. The V gene's germline CDR1 is ENHRY and CDR2 SYGVKD. CDR3 region: CAISDYERGVTDTQYF. Written as DNA, the CDR3 is TGTGCCATCAGTGATTACGAGCGGGGGGTCACAGATACGCAGTATTTT.

This clonotype came up many times. The chain links TRBV7-2 to TRBJ2-6; D uncertain. CDR1 and CDR2 (germline): SGHTA, FQGNSA. V gave up 2 bases and J gave up 1 base, with 21 bases separating them. The length of the CDR3 is 20 residues. This chain's CDR3 is CASSLWRIRPSKSGANVLTF. CDR3 nucleotide sequence: TGTGCCAGCAGCTTATGGCGGATACGGCCGTCCAAGTCTGGGGCCAACGTCCTGACTTTC.

This clonotype occurred many times. The rearrangement uses TRBV12-3 or TRBV12-4 and TRBJ1-1; 8 positions agree with TRBD1. The CDR3 length is 14 residues. J gave up 6 bases and V 6 bases, and 9 bases lay outside the gene matches. The CDR3 coding sequence is TGTGCCAGCAGCCCGTTCGACAGGGGCGCTGAAGCTTTCTTT. This translates into CASSPFDRGAEAFF.

This clonotype appeared many times. V and J are TRBV24-1 and TRBJ2-5; no reliable D call. Germline CDR1 reads KGHDR; CDR2 reads SFDVKD. V was clipped by 1 base and J by 6 bases, with 11 bases between them. The CDR3 has 14 residues. The CDR3 nucleotides are TGTGCCACCAGTGATTTTGGCACTGGCCAGACCCAGTACTTC. It encodes CATSDFGTGQTQYF.

This clonotype was counted ten times or more. The chain recombines TRBV7-2 with TRBJ2-7; D remains ambiguous. This CDR3 region has 15 residues. Trimming shortened V by 1 base and J by 2 bases, and 12 bases separated the two germline ends. Germline CDR1 reads SGHTA; CDR2 reads FQGNSA. The CDR3 bases are TGTGCCAGCAGCTTAGGATGGACGTCTCCCTACGAGCAGTACTTC. It yields the protein CASSLGWTSPYEQYF.

This clonotype was recorded once. Germline and junction disagree at one end, which may indicate a read error. The chain joins TRBV7-6 to TRBJ2-2; D could derive from TRBD1 or TRBD2 (5 bases each). Germline CDR1 is SGHVS and CDR2 is FNYEAQ. This CDR3 region has 16 residues. The CDR3 DNA is TGTGCCAGCAGCTTAATGCGTCCAGGGAACACCGGGGAGCCGTTTTTT. This gives the protein CASSLMRPGNTGEPFF.

The chain combines TRBV18 with TRBJ2-2; 9 nucleotides line up with TRBD1. Unmatched junction bases numbered 14, after V lost 6 bases and J lost 6 bases. The CDR3 sequence is 17 residues long. CDR1 is KGHSH and CDR2 is LQKENI in the germline V gene. The CDR3 protein is CASSANSGQGVSGELFF. CDR3 DNA sequence: TGTGCCAGCTCCGCAAATTCGGGACAGGGAGTCTCCGGGGAGCTGTTTTTT.

A note on this clonotype: A read error may explain this, as a much larger clone is one base away. The conserved phenylalanine or tryptophan is not found at the CDR3 terminus, so this likely reflects a read error. The genes are TRBV9 and TRBJ1-2, with D possibly TRBD1 on 6 matching bases. Trimming pared 8 bases from V and 4 bases from J, leaving 18 bases between. Germline CDR1 reads SGDLS; CDR2 reads YYNGEE. CDR3 length equals 14 residues. CDR3 sequence (DNA): TGTGCCAGTACACCTTACGAGGGGGTCTATGGCTACACCCTC. This sequence encodes CASTPYEGVYGYTL.

The sample holds many counts of this clonotype. The rearrangement links TRBV6-2 or TRBV6-3 to TRBJ2-2; D is ambiguous. V lost 4 bases and J lost 3, with 12 bases in between. Germline lookup yields CDR1 MNHEY and CDR2 SVGEGT. The CDR3 covers 15 residues. This CDR3 reads CASSLGSRDTGELFF. The CDR3 nucleotides are TGTGCCAGCAGTTTGGGGTCAAGGGACACCGGGGAGCTGTTTTTT.

This clonotype showed up many times. The CDR3 loop reads CASSLREWLRGLNHNEQFF. The CDR3 region has the DNA TGTGCCAGCAGCTTAAGGGAATGGCTCAGGGGCCTCAACCACAATGAGCAGTTCTTC. The chain couples TRBV7-9 to TRBJ2-1; D perhaps matches TRBD1 (6 bases). V was clipped by 2 bases and J by 5 bases, with 25 bases between them. Germline V lookup: CDR1 SEHNR, CDR2 FQNEAQ (reference sequence). This CDR3 spans 19 amino acids.